Following are 15 T cell receptor beta chains from one sample sequenced in a study of CD8+ T cells in alopecia areata. As the sequencing template, cDNA was produced by extracting RNA and reverse transcribing it. The data were produced by immunoSEQ multiplex PCR, yet TCRdb's version contains in-frame clones alone and is incomplete. The profile shows about 150,000 clones, around 50% of them singletons. The sample consisted of CD8+ T cells sorted from blood, taken at week 0. All receptors derive from a human donor with alopecia areata.

This clone was picked up a small number of times. The chain carries TRBV6-6 and TRBJ1-1; weak D call: TRBD1 (6 bases). From germline, CDR1 is MNHNY and CDR2 SVGAGI (reference sequence). V gave up 5 bases and J gave up 0 bases, with 10 bases separating them. The CDR3 extends over 14 amino acids. This CDR3 is CASSRTAMNTEAFF. The CDR3 DNA reads as TGTGCCAGCAGTCGGACAGCCATGAACACTGAAGCTTTCTTT.

This chain connects TRBV7-3 to TRBJ2-1; the match to TRBD1 covers 8 bases. The CDR3 length is 15 residues. V was clipped by 2 bases and J by 3 bases; unmatched bases: 3. CDR1 and CDR2 (germline): SGHTA, FQGTGA. The CDR3 nucleotides are TGTGCCAGCAGCTTAGGGACAGGCTACTACAATGAGCAGTTCTTC. This gives the protein CASSLGTGYYNEQFF. Together with reference TRBV7-3 and TRBJ2-1, the CDR3 gives the full variable domain: GAGVSQTPSNKVTEKGKYVELRCDPISGHTALYWYRQSLGQGPEFLIYFQGTGAADDSGLPNDRFFAVRPEGSVSTLKIQRTERGDSAVYLCASSLGTGYYNEQFFGPGTRLTVL.

The chain employs TRBV5-1 and TRBJ1-1; 9 positions match TRBD1. With V trimmed by 4 bases and J by 3 bases, 13 bases remained unmatched. This CDR3 spans 17 amino acids. The germline CDR1 and CDR2 sequences are SGHRS and YFSETQ. The CDR3 is CASSPTGGAVSDTEAFF. For the CDR3, the DNA is TGCGCCAGCAGCCCAACAGGGGGCGCGGTTTCGGACACTGAAGCTTTCTTT.

The chain couples TRBV10-1 to TRBJ2-7; D is uncertain. Germline V CDR1 and CDR2: WNHNN, SYGVQD (reference sequence). V lost 2 bases to trimming and J lost 5 bases, with 7 bases between them. The CDR3 is 12 residues long. For the CDR3, the DNA is TGCGCCAGCAGTGAGACCCAAAACGAGCAGTACTTC. As protein: CASSETQNEQYF.

This clone appeared a few times. This rearrangement joins TRBV13 to TRBJ2-7; 9 nucleotides agree with TRBD1. CDR3 length: 14 amino acids. Germline lookup yields CDR1 PRHDT and CDR2 FYEKMQ (reference sequence). V lost 0 bases and J lost 7; bases outside the gene matches: 4. The CDR3 DNA is TGTGCCAGCAGCTTAGGCGGACAGGGGTCGGAGCAGTACTTC. Translated, it gives CASSLGGQGSEQYF. Variable domain in full (rest from reference TRBV13 and TRBJ2-7): AAGVIQSPRHLIKEKRETATLKCYPIPRHDTVYWYQQGPGQDPQFLISFYEKMQSDKGSIPDRFSAQQFSDYHSELNMSSLELGDSALYFCASSLGGQGSEQYFGPGTRLTVT.

The V and J genes are TRBV11-3 and TRBJ2-5; D not certain. Germline CDR1 reads SGHNT; CDR2 reads YENEEA. The CDR3 contains 13 residues. Trimming shortened V by 3 bases and J by 2 bases, and 7 bases separated the two germline ends. The CDR3 is CASSFEAQETQYF. Here the CDR3 DNA reads TGTGCCAGCAGCTTCGAGGCGCAAGAGACCCAGTACTTC.

CDR3 in DNA: TGTGCCTGGAGTGTGCAGGATGGCTACACCTTC. Its protein is CAWSVQDGYTF. The J gene is TRBJ1-2, the V gene TRBV30; D is uncertain. The CDR3 sequence is 11 residues long. V was trimmed by 0 bases and J by 6 bases, leaving 5 bases between them. The germline gives CDR1 GTSNPN, CDR2 SVGIG (reference sequence).

Only one count was recorded for this clone. The chain joins TRBV27 to TRBJ2-6; D remains ambiguous. Germline values: CDR1 MNHEY, CDR2 SMNVEV (reference sequence). V was cut by 5 bases and J by 0 bases, with 2 bases left in between. The CDR3 is 13 residues long. DNA for the CDR3: TGTGCCAGCAGTGACTCTGGGGCCAACGTCCTGACTTTC. Translated, it gives CASSDSGANVLTF.

This clone was seen more than once but under ten times. Other DNA sequences from this sample encode an identical CDR3 as well. The chain is built from TRBV29-1 and TRBJ1-2; 9 positions match TRBD1. Looked up from germline, CDR1 is SQVTM and CDR2 is ANQGSEA. The V segment lost 6 bases and the J segment 4 bases; nucleotides outside the gene matches: 0. The CDR3 length is 11 residues. The CDR3 DNA is TGCAGCGTGACAGGGGGCTATGGCTACACCTTC. Translating it yields CSVTGGYGYTF.

A few counts support this clone. CDR3 residues: CSVEEGSGGAAGELFF. CDR3 nucleotide sequence: TGCAGCGTTGAAGAGGGTAGCGGGGGGGCCGCCGGGGAGCTGTTTTTT. V is TRBV29-1 and J is TRBJ2-2; 11 bases agree with TRBD2. This CDR3 is built from 16 residues. V trimming: 0 bases; J trimming: 6 bases; junction bases outside the gene matches: 6. Germline V CDR1 and CDR2: SQVTM, ANQGSEA.

Comment on this clone: A far larger clone lies a single base away; this is likely a read error. The chain uses TRBV5-1 and TRBJ2-7; weak D call: TRBD2 (6 bases). The germline V gene has CDR1 SGHRS and CDR2 YFSETQ. This CDR3 has 14 residues. Trimming stripped 2 bases from V and 5 bases from J, with 14 bases between. CDR3 coding DNA: TGCGCCAGCAGCTTAGGAGGGTCGTGGGACGAGCAGTACTTC. Protein: CASSLGGSWDEQYF. The full variable domain, in which reference TRBV5-1 and TRBJ2-7 provide the parts outside the CDR3, is KAGVTQTPRYLIKTRGQQVTLSCSPISGHRSVSWYQQTPGQGLQFLFEYFSETQRNKGNFPGRFSGRQFSNSRSEMNVSTLELGDSALYLCASSLGGSWDEQYFGPGTRLTVT.

V usage is TRBV4-3 and J usage is TRBJ2-5; tentatively, D is TRBD1 (5 bases). Germline lookup yields CDR1 LGHNA and CDR2 YSLEER. The CDR3 is made up of 14 amino acids. V lost 4 bases to trimming and J lost 9 bases, with 18 bases between them. The CDR3, as DNA: TGCGCCAGCAGCCTCAGGGCAGGCCGCACGGCCCAGTACTTC. Amino acids: CASSLRAGRTAQYF.

V and J are TRBV4-3 and TRBJ1-2; TRBD1 aligns across 7 bases. This CDR3 comprises 14 residues. Germline CDR1 LGHNA, CDR2 YSLEER. Germline trimming cut 1 base from V and 4 bases from J; bases unmatched to any gene: 3. The CDR3 DNA reads as TGCGCCAGCAGCCAAGGAGGGGGCGCCTATGGCTACACCTTC. It translates to CASSQGGGAYGYTF.

Comment on this clone: This same CDR3 is encoded by further DNA sequences in the sample. V gene TRBV30 combines with J gene TRBJ2-7; possibly TRBD1 or TRBD2 for D (5 bases each). Germline V gene data show CDR1 as GTSNPN and CDR2 as SVGIG (reference sequence). V was trimmed by 0 bases and J by 2 bases, leaving 8 bases between them. This CDR3 contains 13 residues. The CDR3 bases are TGTGCCTGGAGTGTAGGGACCGCCTACGAGCAGTACTTC. It yields the protein CAWSVGTAYEQYF.

This clone was seen a handful of times. This chain joins TRBV29-1 and TRBJ2-7; no clear D gene. The V end lost 7 bases, the J end lost 2 bases, and 12 bases lay between the germline ends. The CDR3 covers 12 residues. Per germline, CDR1 SQVTM and CDR2 ANQGSEA. CDR3 protein: CSALYPTYEQYF. The DNA for the CDR3 is TGCAGCGCCCTATACCCAACCTACGAGCAGTACTTC.